The sequence of this TCR beta chain was determined in a study of T cells in Graves' hyperthyroidism and ophthalmopathy (dated by TCRdb to between 2019 and 2020). Regarding the study in general: Peripheral blood samples were taken at initial diagnosis, before any treatment was given. To identify distinguishing TCR V-J signatures, a discovery cohort of roughly 100 patients was used, comprising 43 with Graves' ophthalmopathy and 55 to 65 with stable Graves' hyperthyroidism. An independent validation cohort of some 18 hyperthyroidism patients and roughly 16 patients who later progressed to ophthalmopathy tested prospective prediction of ophthalmopathy. The 100 or so discovery patients were divided at random into training and test sets in a 7:3 ratio. In several Graves' hyperthyroidism patients, the study also compared T-cell repertoires from thyroid tissue with T-cell repertoires from blood. After blood sampling, hyperthyroidism patients were treated with methimazole at a starting dose of 30 mg daily, and ophthalmopathy patients were treated with high-dose intravenous methylprednisolone. TCR Vbeta CDR3 sequencing of approximately 140 peripheral blood samples (roughly 41 ophthalmopathy, some 75 hyperthyroidism and some 17 progressor patients) is reported in the paper. The full study reports these points: Most expanded thyroid clonotypes (frequency above 0.001) were also detected in blood, a finding suggesting that blood repertoires may reflect thyroid immune responses. No statistical method was used to fix the sample size in advance, and group allocation was not hidden from the investigators. During validation, the model predicted progression to ophthalmopathy a median of about 6.5 months ahead of onset, with almost 71% sensitivity and almost 75% specificity. A model built on a 13 V-J signature distinguished ophthalmopathy from stable hyperthyroidism, reaching over 85% sensitivity and approximately 81% specificity in cross-validation and 80%/75% in testing.

Remarks on this clonotype: There is no known antigen for this receptor. No much larger clone is present one base from it, and per-base qualities are unavailable.

Amplification of TCR beta CDR3 regions was carried out from RNA transcripts. A first-round RT-PCR of the TCR CDR3 used the HTBI primer set with the Qiagen OneStep RT-PCR kit. Libraries were constructed in a second round of multiplex PCR, after which size selection and purification were performed. Sequencing of the libraries was done on an Illumina HiSeq2000 using paired-end 100 bp reads. As for the authors' bioinformatics: SOAPnuke was used to process the raw data, removing reads that contained adapters or uncalled bases, had a mean Phred below 15, or lacked an exact match to the constant primer or identifier. High-quality paired reads were merged with COPE v1.2.5, and unique nucleotide sequences were defined as clonotypes. MiTCR v1.1 was used to align the clonotypes against IMGT TRBV, TRBD and TRBJ reference segments. The analysis was restricted to V-J combinations with a frequency above 0.0001, which together covered 99.2% of the repertoires. The TCS score was defined as the ratio of F50 (clonal expansion) to E x V (chaos), calculated using BLOSUM62-based TCRdist between CDR3 peptides within each V-J. Welch's t-statistics and random forest reduced approximately 520 V-J features to about 13, which were used in a naive Bayes classifier (R e1071). TCRdb took the public reads, trimmed them with fastp at Q25, ran MiXCR for clone calling and kept in-frame beta chains. Each CDR3 protein gets just one entry, which takes the most common genes and DNA from the rows behind it. The V and J calls follow TCRdb's processing rather than the paper's. The sample table records over 650,000 distinct CDR3 sequences; roughly 17% of these occur just once. Jointly, the top ten make up 8.4% of the sample.

Germline trimming: 6 bases from V, 8 bases from J; junction bases outside gene matches: 3. Counted from cysteine to phenylalanine, this CDR3 has 13 amino acids. Here the CDR3 DNA is all that survives: 39 bases in frame from base 1. Stable Graves' hyperthyroidism was defined as no progression to ophthalmopathy during 18 months of follow-up. Hyperthyroidism patients were aged 18 to 65 years and newly diagnosed, with disease duration of less than 2 months. Exclusion was applied to patients with uncontrolled infections, other autoimmune diseases, pregnancy or lactation. Diagnoses were based on clinical symptoms, serum thyroxine and TRAb, thyroid ultrasound and orbital computed tomography. PBMCs were separated from about 10 ml of fresh peripheral blood using Ficoll-Paque density gradient centrifugation. Total RNA was extracted with Trizol reagent, and quality was checked on an Agilent 2100 Bioanalyzer.

Sequenced material: blood. The chain uses TRBV12-3 or TRBV12-4 and TRBJ1-6, with 8 middle bases fitting TRBD1. The sequence derives from a man in his late teens or twenties with Graves' hyperthyroidism. Read as DNA, the sequence is TGTGCCAGCAGGGGACAGGTTGATTCACCCCTCCACTTT. Its translation reads: CASRGQVDSPLHF.